The sequence of this TCR beta chain was determined in a study of high-grade serous ovarian cancer treatment subgroups. Study in general: Samples averaged 14,192 reads and around 7,000 unique TCR beta rearrangements.

TCRdb keeps only in-frame clones here, not all; method: immunoSEQ multiplex PCR. The sample yields some 3,300 clones, about 63% seen once. Study-level results: Repertoire similarity ranged roughly 0.095 to 0.79 between tumors of one patient. Clonal relatedness tracked neoantigen level, and by trend copy number and mutation load.

To note about this clone: The antigen remains undetermined.

Germline V gene lookup returns CDR1 SGHAT and CDR2 FQNNGV. This CDR3 is built from 16 residues. V lost 1 base, J lost 7 bases, and 7 bases stayed unmatched. Tumor tissue was taken before any definitive surgery or chemotherapy was given. The clonotype originates from a human donor with high-grade serous ovarian cancer. The chain uses TRBV11-2 and TRBJ1-5, with TRBD1 identical over 10 bases. The source material was tumor tissue. CDR3: CASSLASGTGVQPQHF. DNA of the CDR3: TGTGCCAGCAGCTTAGCTTCCGGGACAGGGGTCCAGCCCCAGCATTTT.